Given below is one T cell receptor (beta chain) in context. Antigen unknown. Original processing notes: Rarely, patient CD8+ clones larger than 1% corresponded to published virus-specific TCRB sequences. Only in-frame clones appear in the TCRdb table, and some are missing; sequencing was by immunoSEQ multiplex PCR. The V and J calls and clone size are taken from that table; D and trimming were inferred from the DNA. The data contain about 4,800 clones, about 84% of them singletons. The source of the sample is a study of somatic mutations in cytotoxic T cells in rheumatoid arthritis. Study-level points and caveats: Over 20% of CD8+ cells belonged to the largest CD8+ clone in about an eighth of the 65 patients.

V lost 4 bases to trimming and J lost 2 bases; unmatched junction nucleotides: 16. The CDR3 has 18 amino acids. Germline V gene sequence: CDR1 SGHNT, CDR2 YYREEE (reference sequence). Specimen: CD8+ T cells sorted from blood, collected at a follow-up visit. The clonotype originates from a middle-aged man with rheumatoid arthritis. The chain uses TRBV5-4 and TRBJ2-7, with 9 positions matching TRBD1. The CDR3 DNA reads TGTGCCAGCAGCGGAGGAAAGATGGGGACAGGGATTACCTACGAGCAGTACTTC. It encodes CASSGGKMGTGITYEQYF.